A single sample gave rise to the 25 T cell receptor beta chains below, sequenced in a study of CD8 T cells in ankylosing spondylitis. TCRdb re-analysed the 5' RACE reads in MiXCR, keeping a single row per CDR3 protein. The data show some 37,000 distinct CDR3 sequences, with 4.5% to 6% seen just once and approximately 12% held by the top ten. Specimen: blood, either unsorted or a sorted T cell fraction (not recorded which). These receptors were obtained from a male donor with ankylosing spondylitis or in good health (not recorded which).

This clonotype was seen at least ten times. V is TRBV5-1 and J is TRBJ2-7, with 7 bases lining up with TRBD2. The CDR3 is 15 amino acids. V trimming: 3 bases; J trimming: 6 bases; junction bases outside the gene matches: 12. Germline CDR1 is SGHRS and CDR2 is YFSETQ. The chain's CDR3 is CASSSTSNPLSEQYF. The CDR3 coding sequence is TGCGCCAGCAGCTCGACTAGCAACCCTCTCAGCGAGCAGTACTTC.

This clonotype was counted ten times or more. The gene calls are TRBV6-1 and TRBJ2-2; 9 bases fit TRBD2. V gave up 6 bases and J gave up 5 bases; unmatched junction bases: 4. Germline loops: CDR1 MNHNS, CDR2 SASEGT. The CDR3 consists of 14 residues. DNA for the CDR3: TGTGCCAGCAGGGGACTAGCCTTTACCGGGGAGCTGTTTTTT. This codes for CASRGLAFTGELFF.

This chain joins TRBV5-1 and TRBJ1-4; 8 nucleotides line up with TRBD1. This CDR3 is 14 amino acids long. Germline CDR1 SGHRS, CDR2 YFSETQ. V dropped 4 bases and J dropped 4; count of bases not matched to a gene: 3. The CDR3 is CASSRDRRNEKLFF. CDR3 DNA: TGCGCCAGCAGCAGGGACAGGCGTAATGAAAAACTGTTTTTT. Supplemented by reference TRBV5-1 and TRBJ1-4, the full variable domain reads KAGVTQTPRYLIKTRGQQVTLSCSPISGHRSVSWYQQTPGQGLQFLFEYFSETQRNKGNFPGRFSGRQFSNSRSEMNVSTLELGDSALYLCASSRDRRNEKLFFGSGTQLSVL.

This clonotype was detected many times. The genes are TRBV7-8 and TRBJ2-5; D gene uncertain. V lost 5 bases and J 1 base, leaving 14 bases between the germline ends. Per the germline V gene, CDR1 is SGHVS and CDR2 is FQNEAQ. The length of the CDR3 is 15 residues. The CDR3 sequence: CASSLQASTQETQYF. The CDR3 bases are TGTGCCAGCAGCCTCCAGGCTTCGACCCAAGAGACCCAGTACTTC. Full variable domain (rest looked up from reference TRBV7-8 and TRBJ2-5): GAGVSQSPRYKVAKRGQDVALRCDPISGHVSLFWYQQALGQGPEFLTYFQNEAQLDKSGLPSDRFFAERPEGSVSTLKIQRTQQEDSAVYLCASSLQASTQETQYFGPGTRLLVL.

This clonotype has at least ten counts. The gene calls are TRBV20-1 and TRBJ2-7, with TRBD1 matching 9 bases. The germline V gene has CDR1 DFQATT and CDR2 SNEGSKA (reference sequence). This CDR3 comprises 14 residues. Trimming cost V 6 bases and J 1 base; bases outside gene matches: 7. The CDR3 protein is CSATSGTGSYEQYF. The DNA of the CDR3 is TGCAGTGCAACTTCCGGGACAGGGTCCTACGAGCAGTACTTC.

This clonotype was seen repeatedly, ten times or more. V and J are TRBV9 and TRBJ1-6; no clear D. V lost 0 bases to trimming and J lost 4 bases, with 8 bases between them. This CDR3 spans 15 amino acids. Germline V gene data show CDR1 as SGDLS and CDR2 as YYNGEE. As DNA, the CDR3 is TGTGCCAGCAGCGTAGAGGCAAAATATAATTCACCCCTCCACTTT. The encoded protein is CASSVEAKYNSPLHF.

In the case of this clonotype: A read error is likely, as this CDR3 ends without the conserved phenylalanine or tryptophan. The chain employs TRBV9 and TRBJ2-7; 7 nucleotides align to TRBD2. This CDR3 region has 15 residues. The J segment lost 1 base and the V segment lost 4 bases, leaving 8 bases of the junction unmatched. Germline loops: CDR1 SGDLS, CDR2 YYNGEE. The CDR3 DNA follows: TGTGCCAGCAGCCTCCGGTGGGAGGGTTCCTACGAGCAGTACTCC. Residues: CASSLRWEGSYEQYS.

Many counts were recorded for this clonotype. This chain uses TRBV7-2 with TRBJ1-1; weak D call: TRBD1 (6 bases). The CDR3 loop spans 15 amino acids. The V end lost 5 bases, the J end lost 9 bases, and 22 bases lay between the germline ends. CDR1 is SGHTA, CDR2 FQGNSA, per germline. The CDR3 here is CASSVRPGHGVQAFF. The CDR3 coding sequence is TGTGCCAGCAGCGTACGACCGGGACACGGCGTTCAAGCTTTCTTT.

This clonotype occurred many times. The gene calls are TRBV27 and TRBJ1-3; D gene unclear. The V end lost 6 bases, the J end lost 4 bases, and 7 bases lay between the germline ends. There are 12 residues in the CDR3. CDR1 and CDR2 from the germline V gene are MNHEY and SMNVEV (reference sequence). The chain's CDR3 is CASSENGNTIYF. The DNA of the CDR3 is TGTGCCAGCAGCGAGAACGGAAACACCATATATTTT.

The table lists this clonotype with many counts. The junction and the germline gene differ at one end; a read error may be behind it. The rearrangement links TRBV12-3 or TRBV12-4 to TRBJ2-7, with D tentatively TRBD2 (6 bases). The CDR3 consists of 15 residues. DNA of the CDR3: TGTGCCAGCAGTTTAGAACTAGCTGATACCGGCCCACTCTCCTTC. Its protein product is CASSLELADTGPLSF.

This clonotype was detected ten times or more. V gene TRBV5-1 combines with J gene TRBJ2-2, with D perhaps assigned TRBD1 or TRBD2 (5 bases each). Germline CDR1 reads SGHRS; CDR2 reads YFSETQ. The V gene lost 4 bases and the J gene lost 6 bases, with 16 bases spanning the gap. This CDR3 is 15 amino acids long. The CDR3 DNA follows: TGCGCCAGCAGCGACGAGGGACGGTCCGCCGGGGAGCTGTTTTTT. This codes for CASSDEGRSAGELFF.

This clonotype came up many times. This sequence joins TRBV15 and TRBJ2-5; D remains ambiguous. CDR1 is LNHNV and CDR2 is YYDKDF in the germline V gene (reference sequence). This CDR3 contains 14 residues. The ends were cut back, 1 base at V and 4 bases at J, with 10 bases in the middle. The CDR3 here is CATSRASQRETQYF. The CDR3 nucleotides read TGTGCCACCAGCAGAGCAAGCCAACGAGAGACCCAGTACTTC.

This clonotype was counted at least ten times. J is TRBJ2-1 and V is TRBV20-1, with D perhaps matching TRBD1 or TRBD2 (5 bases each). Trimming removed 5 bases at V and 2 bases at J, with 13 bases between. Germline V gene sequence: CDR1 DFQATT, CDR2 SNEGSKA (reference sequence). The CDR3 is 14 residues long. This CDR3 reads CSADKLGPYNEQFF. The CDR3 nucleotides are TGCAGTGCTGATAAATTGGGACCCTACAATGAGCAGTTCTTC.

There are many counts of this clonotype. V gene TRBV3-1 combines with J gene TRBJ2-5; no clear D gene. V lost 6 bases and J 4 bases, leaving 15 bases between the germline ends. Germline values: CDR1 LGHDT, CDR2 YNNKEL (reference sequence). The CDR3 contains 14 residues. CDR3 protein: CASSYQRLPETQYF. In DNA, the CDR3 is TGTGCCAGCAGTTATCAGCGCCTTCCAGAGACCCAGTACTTC.

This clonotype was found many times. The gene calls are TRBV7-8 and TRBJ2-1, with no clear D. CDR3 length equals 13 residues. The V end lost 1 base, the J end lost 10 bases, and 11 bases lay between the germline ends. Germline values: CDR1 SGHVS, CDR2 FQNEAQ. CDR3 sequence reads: CASSLVRGLEQFF. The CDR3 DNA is TGTGCCAGCAGCTTAGTCCGTGGTTTGGAGCAGTTCTTC.

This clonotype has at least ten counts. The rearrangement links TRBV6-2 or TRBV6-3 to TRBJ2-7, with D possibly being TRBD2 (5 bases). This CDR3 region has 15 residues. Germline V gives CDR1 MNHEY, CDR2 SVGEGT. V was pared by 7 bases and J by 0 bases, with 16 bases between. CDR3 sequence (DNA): TGTGCCAGCAAAGAAGTAGCGCGAAGCTCCTACGAGCAGTACTTC. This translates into CASKEVARSSYEQYF.

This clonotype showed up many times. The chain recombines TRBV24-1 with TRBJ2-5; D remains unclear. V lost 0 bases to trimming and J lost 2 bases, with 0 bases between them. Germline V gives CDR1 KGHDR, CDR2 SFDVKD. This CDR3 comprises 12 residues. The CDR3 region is CATSDLQETQYF. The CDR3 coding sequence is TGTGCCACCAGTGATTTGCAAGAGACCCAGTACTTC.

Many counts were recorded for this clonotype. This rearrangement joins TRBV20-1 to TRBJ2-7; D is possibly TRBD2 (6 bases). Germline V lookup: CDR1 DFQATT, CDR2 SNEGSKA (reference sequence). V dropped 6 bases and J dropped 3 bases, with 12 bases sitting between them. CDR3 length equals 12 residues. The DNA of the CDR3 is TGCAGTGCCCGGGACTCTATCTACGAGCAGTACTTC. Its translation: CSARDSIYEQYF.

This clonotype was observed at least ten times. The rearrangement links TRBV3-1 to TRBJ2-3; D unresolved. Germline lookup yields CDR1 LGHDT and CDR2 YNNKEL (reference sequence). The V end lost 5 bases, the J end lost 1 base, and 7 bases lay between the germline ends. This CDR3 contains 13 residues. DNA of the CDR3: TGTGCCAGCAGCGGACGGGGCACAGATACGCAGTATTTT. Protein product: CASSGRGTDTQYF.

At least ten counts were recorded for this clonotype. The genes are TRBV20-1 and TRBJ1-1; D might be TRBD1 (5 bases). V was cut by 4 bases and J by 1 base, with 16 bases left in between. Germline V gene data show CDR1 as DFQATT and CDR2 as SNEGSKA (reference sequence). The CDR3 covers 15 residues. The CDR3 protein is CSAIAFGGRNTEAFF. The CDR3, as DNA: TGCAGTGCTATAGCATTCGGGGGGAGGAACACTGAAGCTTTCTTT.

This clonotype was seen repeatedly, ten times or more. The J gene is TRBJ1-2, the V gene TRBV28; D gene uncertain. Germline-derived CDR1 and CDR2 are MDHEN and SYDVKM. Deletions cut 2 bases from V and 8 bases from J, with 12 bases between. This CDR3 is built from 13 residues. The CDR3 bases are TGTGCCAGCAGTTTAGCGGGAAGGAGGGGCTACACCTTC. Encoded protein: CASSLAGRRGYTF.

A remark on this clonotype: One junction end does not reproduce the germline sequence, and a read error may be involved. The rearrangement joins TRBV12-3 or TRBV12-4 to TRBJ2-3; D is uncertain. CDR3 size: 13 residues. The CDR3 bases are TGTGGCAGCAGTTTAGCCGTGGGAGATACGCAGTATTTT. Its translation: CGSSLAVGDTQYF.

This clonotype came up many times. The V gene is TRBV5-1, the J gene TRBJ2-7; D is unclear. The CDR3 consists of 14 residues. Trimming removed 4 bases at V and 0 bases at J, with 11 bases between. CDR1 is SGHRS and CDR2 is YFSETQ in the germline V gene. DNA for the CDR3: TGCGCCAGCAGCCGAACGACCCTCTCCTACGAGCAGTACTTC. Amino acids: CASSRTTLSYEQYF.

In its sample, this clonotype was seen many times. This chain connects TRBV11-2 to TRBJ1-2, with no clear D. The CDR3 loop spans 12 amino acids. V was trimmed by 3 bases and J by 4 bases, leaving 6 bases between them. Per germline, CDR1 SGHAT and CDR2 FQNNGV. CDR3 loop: CASSLRSYGYTF. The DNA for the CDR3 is TGTGCCAGCAGCTTGAGATCCTATGGCTACACCTTC.

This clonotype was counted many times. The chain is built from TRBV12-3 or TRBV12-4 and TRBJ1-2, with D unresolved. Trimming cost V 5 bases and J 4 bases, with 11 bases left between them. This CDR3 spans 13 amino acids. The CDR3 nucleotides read TGTGCCAGCAGTCCGACCAACAGCTATGGCTACACCTTC. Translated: CASSPTNSYGYTF.